This T cell receptor beta chain was obtained from a study of radiation and T cells in renal cell carcinoma. Specified time point: blood 4 weeks post-SBRT, at nephrectomy. The treatment was: 15 Gy SBRT to primary tumor, nephrectomy 4 weeks later. Sequencing used immunoSEQ multiplex PCR; TCRdb keeps in-frame clones, though not all of them. Among about 140,000 clones, approximately 86% were seen once, and the ten largest hold 15% to 20%. The input for sequencing was blood, taken from a patient whose treatment included radiotherapy and nephrectomy. This sequence was found in a woman aged 45-59 years with renal cell carcinoma.

CDR3 sequence (DNA): TGCGCCAGCAGCCCGGGAGTGGGGGGGAATCAGCCCCAGCATTTT. This codes for CASSPGVGGNQPQHF. V is TRBV4-3 and J is TRBJ1-5; D possibly corresponds to TRBD1 (5 bases). Germline CDR1 is LGHNA and CDR2 is YSLEER. V lost 4 bases, J lost 4 bases, and 14 bases lay in between. This CDR3 is 15 amino acids long.